A single sample gave rise to the 28 T cell receptor beta chains below, sequenced in a study of blood T cell repertoires in COVID-19. This table comes from immunoSEQ multiplex PCR, and its TCRdb copy is limited to in-frame clones, with some not included. Among fewer than 300,000 clones listed, approximately 90% were seen once. Sequencing used PBMCs or T cells enriched from blood (not recorded which). The source is a woman aged 25 to 45 who had recovered from COVID-19.

The chain employs TRBV18 and TRBJ1-5; the match to TRBD1 covers 8 bases. V lost 3 bases and J lost 7; bases outside the gene matches: 5. The CDR3 totals 14 residues. Germline V gene lookup returns CDR1 KGHSH and CDR2 LQKENI. The CDR3 DNA sequence: TGTGCCAGCTCACCGGACAGGGACGGCCAGCCCCAGCATTTT. Protein: CASSPDRDGQPQHF.

The chain combines TRBV28 with TRBJ2-5; 9 bases are shared with TRBD1. Losses at the gene ends were 2 bases for V and 4 bases for J; bases not matched to a gene: 8. The CDR3 consists of 16 residues. The germline V gene has CDR1 MDHEN and CDR2 SYDVKM. The CDR3 DNA is TGTGCCAGCAGTTTAATCGGGACAGGGAAGGCAGAGACCCAGTACTTC. As protein: CASSLIGTGKAETQYF.

As DNA, the CDR3 is TGCGCCAGTCCAGGGAACCAAGAGACCCAGTACTTC. Its translation is CASPGNQETQYF. The chain joins TRBV23-1 to TRBJ2-5; possibly TRBD1 for D (5 bases). TRBV23-1 is an open reading frame whose function is uncertain. CDR3 length: 12 residues. Trimming removed 9 bases at V and 0 bases at J, with 8 bases between.

The V call is TRBV5-8, the J call TRBJ2-2; 13 bases fit TRBD2. Unmatched junction bases numbered 9, after V lost 3 bases and J lost 7 bases. Germline CDR1 is SGHTS and CDR2 is YDEGEE. The CDR3 spans 17 residues. CDR3 sequence reads: CASSSAGTSGISGELFF. The CDR3 coding sequence is TGTGCCAGCAGCTCGGCCGGGACTAGCGGGATTAGCGGGGAGCTGTTTTTT.

The CDR3, as DNA: TGTGCCAGCAGCCCTCGTGCGGGAGGGATTAATTACAATGAGCAGTTCTTC. Translation: CASSPRAGGINYNEQFF. This chain links TRBV9 with TRBJ2-1, with 9 positions matching TRBD2. Germline CDR1 reads SGDLS; CDR2 reads YYNGEE. This CDR3 spans 17 amino acids. The V gene end was trimmed by 4 bases and the J gene end by 4 bases; junction bases not matched to a gene: 12.

This clone was observed a handful of times. V is TRBV28 and J is TRBJ1-2; TRBD1 aligns across 8 bases. Germline CDR1 reads MDHEN; CDR2 reads SYDVKM. The CDR3 runs to 14 residues. The trim removed 3 bases at V and 3 bases at J, leaving 3 bases unmatched. The CDR3 sequence: CASSFGQGYYGYTF. The DNA for the CDR3 is TGTGCCAGCAGTTTCGGACAGGGCTACTATGGCTACACCTTC.

The chain links TRBV12-3 or TRBV12-4 to TRBJ1-4; the D gene is possibly TRBD1 (6 bases). The V gene lost 6 bases and the J gene lost 10 bases, with 15 bases spanning the gap. The CDR3 has 13 residues. The CDR3: CASRAGDLGKLFF. The CDR3, as DNA: TGTGCCAGCAGGGCAGGGGACCTAGGAAAACTGTTTTTT.

The chain has TRBV28 and TRBJ2-7; D uncertain. Looked up from germline, CDR1 is MDHEN and CDR2 is SYDVKM. This CDR3 is 13 amino acids long. V lost 2 bases, J lost 6 bases, and 11 bases lay in between. The CDR3 nucleotides read TGTGCCAGCAGTTTAATTGGGCCGAGCGAGCAGTACTTC. Protein sequence: CASSLIGPSEQYF.

The chain links TRBV4-3 to TRBJ2-1; possible D gene TRBD2, 6 bases. The CDR3 runs to 16 residues. CDR1 LGHNA and CDR2 YSLEER come from the germline V gene. V lost 0 bases and J 5 bases, leaving 14 bases between the germline ends. The CDR3 reads CASSQDIAGSNNEQFF. In DNA, the CDR3 is TGCGCCAGCAGCCAAGATATCGCGGGATCTAACAATGAGCAGTTCTTC.

This clone was seen a single time. This chain joins TRBV28 and TRBJ2-7; weak D call: TRBD1 (7 bases). CDR3 length: 16 amino acids. Looked up from germline, CDR1 is MDHEN and CDR2 is SYDVKM. Deletions cut 3 bases from V and 2 bases from J, with 17 bases between. The CDR3 is CASSFQGGDRTYEQYF. Written as DNA, the CDR3 is TGTGCCAGCAGTTTTCAGGGCGGGGACAGAACCTACGAGCAGTACTTC.

In its sample, this clone was seen a few times. The chain recombines TRBV9 with TRBJ1-1; D uncertain. The CDR3 is made up of 13 amino acids. V was cut by 5 bases and J by 4 bases, with 12 bases left in between. Germline V gene sequence: CDR1 SGDLS, CDR2 YYNGEE. CDR3: CASSSGQFTEAFF. The CDR3 coding sequence is TGTGCCAGCAGTAGCGGGCAGTTCACTGAAGCTTTCTTT.

This chain connects TRBV28 to TRBJ1-1; D is uncertain. The CDR3 consists of 14 residues. In germline, CDR1 is MDHEN, CDR2 SYDVKM. V was cut by 3 bases and J by 0 bases, with 8 bases left in between. The CDR3 region is CASSFPTVNTEAFF. In nucleotides, the CDR3 is TGTGCCAGCAGTTTTCCAACAGTGAACACTGAAGCTTTCTTT.

J is TRBJ2-3 and V is TRBV7-3; 10 nucleotides match TRBD2. The CDR3 has 17 amino acids. Losses at the gene ends were 2 bases for V and 5 bases for J; bases not matched to a gene: 10. Germline V gene sequence: CDR1 SGHTA, CDR2 FQGTGA. This CDR3 is CASSLLRPSGSRDTQYF. The CDR3 coding sequence is TGTGCCAGCAGCTTACTTCGGCCTAGCGGGAGTAGAGATACGCAGTATTTT.

The chain is built from TRBV4-2 and TRBJ1-4, with D possibly matching TRBD1 (5 bases). The V end lost 2 bases, the J end lost 6 bases, and 16 bases lay between the germline ends. The germline gives CDR1 LGHNA, CDR2 YNFKEQ. This CDR3 region has 16 residues. CDR3 sequence reads: CASSQSSDGGYEKLFF. In DNA, the CDR3 is TGTGCCAGCAGCCAATCGTCGGACGGGGGGTATGAAAAACTGTTTTTT.

J is TRBJ2-1 and V is TRBV28; 8 bases are a match to TRBD1. The CDR3 runs 16 residues. Germline V CDR1 and CDR2: MDHEN, SYDVKM. The junction had 11 bases not matched to a gene; V was cut back by 6 bases and J by 4 bases. CDR3 loop: CASSSAGTGLYNEQFF. The CDR3 DNA is TGTGCCAGCAGCTCGGCAGGGACAGGTTTATACAATGAGCAGTTCTTC.

The gene calls are TRBV19 and TRBJ2-2, with 12 bases lining up with TRBD1. With V trimmed by 7 bases and J by 5 bases, 5 bases remained unmatched. This CDR3 is built from 15 residues. Germline lookup yields CDR1 LNHDA and CDR2 SQIVND (reference sequence). The CDR3 nucleotides read TGTGCCAGTACCAGGGGACAGGGGGCAACCGGGGAGCTGTTTTTT. Amino acids: CASTRGQGATGELFF. The variable domain in full, completed from reference TRBV19 and TRBJ2-2, reads DGGITQSPKYLFRKEGQNVTLSCEQNLNHDAMYWYRQDPGQGLRLIYYSQIVNDFQKGDIAEGYSVSREKKESFPLTVTSAQKNPTAFYLCASTRGQGATGELFFGEGSRLTVL.

This rearrangement joins TRBV11-3 to TRBJ2-1; 13 bases are a match to TRBD2. The junction had 7 bases not matched to a gene; V was cut back by 5 bases and J by 0 bases. The CDR3 covers 18 residues. CDR1 SGHNT and CDR2 YENEEA come from the germline V gene. The CDR3 is CASSPFRTSGSSYNEQFF. CDR3 DNA sequence: TGTGCCAGCAGCCCTTTTCGGACTAGCGGGAGCTCCTACAATGAGCAGTTCTTC.

V gene TRBV9 combines with J gene TRBJ1-2; D is perhaps TRBD1 (6 bases). Trimming left V 3 bases short and J 4 bases short, with 22 bases between. Germline-derived CDR1 and CDR2 are SGDLS and YYNGEE. The CDR3 sequence is 17 residues long. CDR3 bases: TGTGCCAGCAGCGCCCCCAAGGAGGACAGCGCGTTCTATGGCTACACCTTC. Its translation is CASSAPKEDSAFYGYTF.

The sample holds a few counts of this clone. The chain carries TRBV11-2 and TRBJ2-7; 9 bases are a match to TRBD2. Germline trimming cut 5 bases from V and 7 bases from J; bases unmatched to any gene: 9. This CDR3 region has 14 residues. Per germline, CDR1 SGHAT and CDR2 FQNNGV. CDR3 coding DNA: TGTGCCAGCAGCCCCGCGGGAGGGCCAGGAGAGCAGTACTTC. Residues: CASSPAGGPGEQYF. The full variable domain, with the rest looked up from reference TRBV11-2 and TRBJ2-7, is EAGVAQSPRYKIIEKRQSVAFWCNPISGHATLYWYQQILGQGPKLLIQFQNNGVVDDSQLPKDRFSAERLKGVDSTLKIQPAKLEDSAVYLCASSPAGGPGEQYFGPGTRLTVT.

J is TRBJ2-7 and V is TRBV9, with 8 positions matching TRBD1. CDR1 and CDR2 (germline): SGDLS, YYNGEE. The junction had 3 bases not matched to a gene; V was cut back by 2 bases and J by 2 bases. The CDR3 extends over 14 amino acids. As DNA, the CDR3 is TGTGCCAGCAGCGTCGGACAGGGCACCTACGAGCAGTACTTC. It specifies CASSVGQGTYEQYF.

The J gene is TRBJ1-1, the V gene TRBV6-2 or TRBV6-3; D not resolved. Germline V lookup: CDR1 MNHEY, CDR2 SVGEGT. The CDR3 totals 11 residues. V lost 2 bases, J lost 7 bases, and 5 bases lay in between. The CDR3 loop is CASSYNSEAFF. CDR3 DNA sequence: TGTGCCAGCAGTTACAATAGTGAAGCTTTCTTT.

V is TRBV14 and J is TRBJ1-5, with 7 bases identical to TRBD1. Germline values: CDR1 SGHDN, CDR2 FVKESK. Trimming removed 1 base from V and 2 bases from J; junction bases left unmatched: 2. The CDR3 is made up of 15 amino acids. CDR3 coding DNA: TGTGCCAGCAGCCAAGGGCAGGGGGGCAATCAGCCCCAGCATTTT. Its protein is CASSQGQGGNQPQHF.

Only a few counts were recorded for this clone. The genes are TRBV5-1 and TRBJ1-3; no firm D call. The CDR3 runs to 17 residues. V shed 0 bases and J shed 0 bases, with 13 bases lying between them. Germline V gene data show CDR1 as SGHRS and CDR2 as YFSETQ. The chain's CDR3 is CASSLGGDLSSGNTIYF. CDR3 DNA sequence: TGCGCCAGCAGCTTGGGGGGAGACTTAAGCTCTGGAAACACCATATATTTT.

V is TRBV5-6 and J is TRBJ2-2, with D tentatively TRBD2 (6 bases). The CDR3 runs to 16 residues. Per the germline V gene, CDR1 is SGHDT and CDR2 is YYEEEE. Trimming took off 1 base at V and 1 base at J, with 11 bases between the two ends. CDR3 protein: CASSLLRGVNTGELFF. The CDR3 DNA is TGTGCCAGCAGCTTGTTACGCGGGGTGAACACCGGGGAGCTGTTTTTT.

The chain uses TRBV7-9 and TRBJ1-1; perhaps TRBD1 as D (6 bases). The CDR3 extends over 14 amino acids. In germline, CDR1 is SEHNR, CDR2 FQNEAQ (reference sequence). V shed 7 bases and J shed 1 base, with 13 bases lying between them. The CDR3 spells CASILTGENTEAFF. DNA for the CDR3: TGTGCCAGCATCCTGACAGGAGAGAACACTGAAGCTTTCTTT.

The chain carries TRBV28 and TRBJ1-2; 11 bases map to TRBD1. The CDR3 is 13 amino acids. Per the germline V gene, CDR1 is MDHEN and CDR2 is SYDVKM. V lost 10 bases and J lost 8; bases outside the gene matches: 9. The CDR3 spells CAIPSRDRGGYTF. CDR3 nucleotide sequence: TGTGCCATCCCCTCCCGGGACAGGGGGGGCTACACCTTC.

The V and J genes are TRBV6-2 or TRBV6-3 and TRBJ2-2, with D possibly TRBD2 on 6 matching bases. The V gene lost 2 bases and the J gene lost 5 bases, with 24 bases spanning the gap. The CDR3 loop spans 19 amino acids. Germline-derived CDR1 and CDR2 are MNHEY and SVGEGT. As DNA, the CDR3 is TGTGCCAGCAGTTACCCTCTTACCCCAGCGGGTCAATGGACCGGGGAGCTGTTTTTT. It is translated as CASSYPLTPAGQWTGELFF.

CDR3 bases: TGTGCCAGCAGTTTTCAGGGGGGCCCCCAAGAGACCCAGTACTTC. This encodes CASSFQGGPQETQYF. The chain has TRBV28 and TRBJ2-5; a possible D gene is TRBD1 (7 bases). Trimming took 3 bases from V and 1 from J, leaving 12 bases between them. There are 15 residues in the CDR3. CDR1 and CDR2 (germline): MDHEN, SYDVKM.